This entry lists 7 T cell receptor beta chains sequenced from one sample in a study of T-cell reconstitution after alpha-beta-depleted transplantation in children. It was with unique molecular identifiers that the TCRbeta library was prepared. A single record per CDR3 protein comes from TCRdb applying MiXCR to the PCR reads. The sample lists 250,000 to 400,000 distinct CDR3 sequences, 23% occurring once. The specimen was PBMCs, mostly from graft donor cells, collected 180 days after TCRalphabeta/CD19-depleted stem cell transplant. The receptors shown here come from a male patient between 5 and 17 years old who had a stem cell transplant for acute lymphoblastic leukemia, so the T cells may come from the graft donor.

This clonotype has a count of ten or more. This chain uses TRBV10-3 with TRBJ2-1, with D possibly being TRBD2 (5 bases). V lost 8 bases and J lost 2, with 7 bases in between. Per germline, CDR1 ENHRY and CDR2 SYGVKD. The CDR3 spans 12 residues. The CDR3 DNA reads TGTGCCATCGGCGGGCCCTACAATGAGCAGTTCTTC. This sequence encodes CAIGGPYNEQFF.

This clonotype was counted between two and nine times. This chain joins TRBV7-9 and TRBJ2-4; perhaps D is TRBD1 or TRBD2 (6 bases each). Trimming shortened V by 3 bases and J by 8 bases, and 23 bases separated the two germline ends. This CDR3 is 17 amino acids long. CDR1 and CDR2 from the germline V gene are SEHNR and FQNEAQ (reference sequence). Written as DNA, the CDR3 is TGTGCCAGCAGCTTGGATCCTTGGGGGGACCAGGGGTACATTCAGTACTTC. It codes for CASSLDPWGDQGYIQYF. The full variable domain, in which reference TRBV7-9 and TRBJ2-4 provide the parts outside the CDR3, is DTGVSQNPRHKITKRGQNVTFRCDPISEHNRLYWYRQTLGQGPEFLTYFQNEAQLEKSRLLSDRFSAERPKGSFSTLEIQRTEQGDSAMYLCASSLDPWGDQGYIQYFGAGTRLSVL.

This clonotype showed up just a few times. This chain connects TRBV20-1 to TRBJ2-3; 7 bases agree with TRBD2. J was trimmed by 1 base and V by 2 bases; bases with no gene match: 9. In germline, CDR1 is DFQATT, CDR2 SNEGSKA (reference sequence). The CDR3 covers 16 residues. Here the CDR3 DNA reads TGCAGTGCTAGATACTCGACTAGCCACCGCACAGATACGCAGTATTTT. Its translation is CSARYSTSHRTDTQYF.

This clonotype was recorded a few times. The rearrangement links TRBV20-1 to TRBJ1-2; 10 bases match TRBD1. The ends lost 3 bases at V and 1 base at J; junction bases unmatched: 5. The CDR3 is 15 residues long. CDR1 and CDR2 from the germline V gene are DFQATT and SNEGSKA (reference sequence). CDR3 protein: CSARAGTGDNYGYTF. The CDR3 DNA follows: TGCAGTGCTAGGGCCGGGACAGGGGATAACTATGGCTACACCTTC.

There are a few counts of this clonotype. This chain joins TRBV5-6 and TRBJ2-2, with 7 bases aligning to TRBD1. The CDR3 consists of 16 residues. J was trimmed by 4 bases and V by 4 bases; bases with no gene match: 10. From germline, CDR1 is SGHDT and CDR2 YYEEEE. The CDR3 bases are TGTGCCAGCAGCGAATACAGGGGATCGAGCACCGGGGAGCTGTTTTTT. This encodes CASSEYRGSSTGELFF.

This clonotype was picked up a small number of times. The chain uses TRBV5-1 and TRBJ2-6; 7 bases are shared with TRBD1. CDR3 length: 17 amino acids. Trimming removed 4 bases from V and 0 bases from J; junction bases left unmatched: 7. The germline V gene encodes CDR1 SGHRS and CDR2 YFSETQ. CDR3 protein: CASSPGQVRSGANVLTF. The CDR3 nucleotides read TGCGCCAGCAGCCCAGGACAGGTCCGCTCTGGGGCCAACGTCCTGACTTTC.

This chain uses TRBV6-2 or TRBV6-3 with TRBJ2-5; 9 bases agree with TRBD2. After removal of 2 bases from V and 4 bases from J, the junction contained 5 bases not matched to a gene. Germline CDR1 is MNHEY and CDR2 is SVGEGT. This CDR3 has 15 amino acids. The CDR3 DNA sequence: TGTGCCAGCAGTTACGCCGGGACTAGCAGAGAGACCCAGTACTTC. This encodes CASSYAGTSRETQYF.